This section outlines one TCR beta chain sequence together with its context. This sample includes further DNA sequences coding for the same CDR3. In the authors' methods: The authors estimated nucleated cell counts from reference gene primer amplification. The protocol was immunoSEQ multiplex PCR, while the TCRdb copy is restricted to in-frame clones and leaves out a portion. That table is the source of V, J and clone size, and D and trimming were worked out from the DNA. This repertoire shows 250,000 to 400,000 clones, around 88% found once; its top ten account for 1.5% to 2%. The data derive from a study of blood T cell repertoires in COVID-19. Across the study: Nucleic acid was either cDNA or gDNA, and it came from T cells, B-cell-depleted T cells, or PBMCs.

Recruited during active infection, patients (from Seattle) were subsequently followed longitudinally. Germline V CDR1 and CDR2: MNHEY, SVGAGI. V was pared by 6 bases and J by 7 bases, with 9 bases between. The CDR3 consists of 11 residues. Sequencing was carried out using peripheral blood. This receptor was obtained from a woman aged 25 to 45 with COVID-19, enrolled during active disease. V and J are TRBV6-5 and TRBJ1-2; D is uncertain. For the CDR3, the DNA is TGTGCCAGCAGCTCGGGAGGTGGCTACACCTTC. Its translation: CASSSGGGYTF.